The 6 T cell receptor beta chains below all came from one sample that was sequenced in a study of regulatory T cells in long-lasting Graves disease. CDR3 regions were amplified by Arm-PCR using iRepertoire HTBI primers to build TCR beta libraries. TCRdb itself ran the multiplex PCR reads through MiXCR, one entry per CDR3 protein. The repertoire has 200,000 to 250,000 distinct CDR3 sequences, about 19% of them found once; the top ten carry over 11%. The time point was: newly diagnosed GD, antithyroid drugs for less than 3 months. Following extraction of RNA from PBMCs, that RNA was used to make the TCR library. Sequences were derived from peripheral blood mononuclear cells (PBMCs), sampled at new diagnosis, from a patient treated with antithyroid drugs. The origin of the receptors is a female donor with Graves disease.

For this clonotype: A read error may explain this, as a much larger clone is one base away. This likely comes from a read error, as the CDR3 has no conserved phenylalanine or tryptophan at its end. This chain uses TRBV6-9 with TRBJ2-6; D unclear. V was clipped by 4 bases and J by 4 bases, with 8 bases between them. Germline V gene data show CDR1 as MNHGY and CDR2 as SVAAGI. This CDR3 region has 14 residues. The CDR3 protein is CASSSRPGANVLTS. Written as DNA, the CDR3 is TGTGCCAGCAGTTCGAGACCCGGGGCCAACGTCCTGACTTCC.

The sample holds many counts of this clonotype. The chain combines TRBV2 with TRBJ1-5, with D perhaps matching TRBD1 (5 bases). The CDR3 loop spans 16 amino acids. Trimming took off 2 bases at V and 2 bases at J, with 13 bases between the two ends. Germline CDR1 is SNHLY and CDR2 is FYNNEI. The CDR3 bases are TGTGCCAGCAGTGAACTTGGGGGAAAGGGCAATCAGCCCCAGCATTTT. Translated: CASSELGGKGNQPQHF.

Comments on this clonotype: This may arise from a read error, as a much more abundant clone is one base away. J is TRBJ1-5 and V is TRBV6-5, with no clear D. CDR1 and CDR2 (germline): MNHEY, SVGAGI. Trimming cost V 2 bases and J 0 bases, with 8 bases left between them. The CDR3 runs 15 residues. CDR3 in DNA: TGTGCCAGCAGTTACGGCGGGTTTAGCAATCAGCCCCAGCATTTT. Protein sequence: CASSYGGFSNQPQHF.

This clonotype was seen many times. The rearrangement uses TRBV7-2 and TRBJ2-2; possibly TRBD2 for D (6 bases). The ends were cut back, 5 bases at V and 5 bases at J, with 15 bases in the middle. Germline assignment: CDR1 SGHTA and CDR2 FQGNSA. This CDR3 contains 15 residues. The CDR3 loop is CASSVSGPGTGELFF. Here the CDR3 DNA reads TGTGCCAGCAGCGTAAGCGGGCCGGGGACCGGGGAGCTGTTTTTT.

This clonotype appeared many times. This chain joins TRBV28 and TRBJ1-4; 10 nucleotides align to TRBD1. Trimming at V came to 7 bases and at J to 8 bases, leaving 10 bases not matched to a gene. Germline CDR1 MDHEN, CDR2 SYDVKM. The CDR3 is made up of 15 amino acids. The CDR3 region is CASTTTGTGDEKLFF. The CDR3 nucleotides are TGTGCCAGCACCACCACCGGGACAGGGGACGAAAAACTGTTTTTT.

V usage is TRBV10-3 and J usage is TRBJ2-3; maybe TRBD1 (6 bases). CDR1 and CDR2 from the germline V gene are ENHRY and SYGVKD. This CDR3 region has 12 residues. V was trimmed by 2 bases and J by 9 bases, leaving 9 bases between them. In nucleotides, the CDR3 is TGTGCCATCAGTGAGCAGGGGAACACGCAGTATTTT. Encoded protein: CAISEQGNTQYF.